The clone carrying this TCR beta chain has only one observation. The data originate from a study of blood T cell repertoires in COVID-19. On the study more broadly: The United States, Italy and Spain supplied acute and convalescent COVID-19 samples. PBMCs, B-cell-depleted T cells, or T cells provided the cDNA or gDNA that made up the material.

The germline gives CDR1 SGHAT, CDR2 FQNNGV. The CDR3 covers 14 residues. The V end lost 0 bases, the J end lost 7 bases, and 10 bases lay between the germline ends. As handled by the study authors: Amplification of reference gene primers was used by the study to estimate nucleated cell counts. Here immunoSEQ multiplex PCR was the method, and the copy in TCRdb shows in-frame clones only, minus some. V and J calls and clone size are those listed in that table; D and trimming were worked out from the DNA. The repertoire holds about 160,000 clones, with approximately 95% as singletons. The origin of this receptor is a woman between 45 and 60 years old with acute or convalescent COVID-19. The material sequenced was peripheral blood. The rearrangement links TRBV11-2 to TRBJ2-1, with a weak D call TRBD2 (6 bases). CDR3 nucleotides: TGTGCCAGCAGCTTAGAGGAGGGCCTGAATGAGCAGTTCTTC. Translated, it gives CASSLEEGLNEQFF.